The TCR beta chain described here comes from a study of blood T cell repertoires in COVID-19. TCRdb keeps only in-frame clones here, not all; method: immunoSEQ multiplex PCR. The data show approximately 300,000 clones, over 75% seen once. This CDR3 spans 13 amino acids. The germline CDR1 and CDR2 sequences are SNHLY and FYNNEI. J lost 10 bases, V lost 11 bases, and 9 bases had no gene match. The sequencing sample was made of peripheral blood. The TCR was taken from a man aged 45 to 65 with active or convalescent COVID-19. The rearrangement links TRBV2 to TRBJ1-4; TRBD1 agrees at 11 bases. This chain's CDR3 is CAGGGTGGGKLFF. CDR3 nucleotide sequence: TGTGCCGGCGGAGGGACAGGGGGTGGAAAACTGTTTTTT.